These 10 T cell receptor beta chains share one sample of origin, sequenced in a study of identical twins. MiXCR, run by TCRdb on the 5' RACE reads, gives a single entry per CDR3 protein. Among some 1,600,000 distinct CDR3 sequences, 32% were seen once, and the ten largest hold roughly 0.3%. What was sequenced was cord blood. These receptors originate from a newborn girl in good health.

Only a few counts were recorded for this clonotype. At one of its ends the junction is not consistent with the germline gene, which may arise from a read error. This rearrangement joins TRBV7-2 to TRBJ2-5; no clear D gene. The CDR3 covers 12 residues. The germline V gene encodes CDR1 SGHTA and CDR2 FQGNSA. CDR3 in amino acids: CASSLAVEAQYF. CDR3 coding DNA: TGTGCCAGCAGCTTGGCCGTAGAGGCCCAGTACTTC.

As DNA, the CDR3 is TGTGCCAGCAGCCCCTGGACAGGCCAAAGCAATCAGCCCCAGCATTTT. Translation gives CASSPWTGQSNQPQHF. The V gene is TRBV7-2, the J gene TRBJ1-5, with 7 bases fitting TRBD1. The CDR3 totals 16 residues. V lost 5 bases and J lost 1; bases outside the gene matches: 8. Germline-derived CDR1 and CDR2 are SGHTA and FQGNSA.

This rearrangement joins TRBV10-3 to TRBJ2-5, with D tentatively TRBD2 (6 bases). V was clipped by 0 bases and J by 6 bases, with 14 bases between them. CDR1 is ENHRY, CDR2 SYGVKD, per germline. The CDR3 has 15 residues. The CDR3 protein is CAISESGGIVKTQYF. CDR3 nucleotides: TGTGCCATCAGTGAGTCGGGGGGAATCGTCAAGACCCAGTACTTC.

Only a few counts were recorded for this clonotype. The V gene is TRBV7-6, the J gene TRBJ2-7; D gene uncertain. The end of the DNA is better explained by TRBJ2-4, so the J call may be wrong. In germline, CDR1 is SGHVS, CDR2 FNYEAQ. The CDR3 sequence is 13 residues long. CDR3 sequence: CASSPRLGNIQYF. The CDR3 DNA is TGTGCCAGCAGCCCTCGACTGGGGAACATTCAGTACTTC.

A few counts support this clonotype. The chain couples TRBV3-1 to TRBJ2-1; TRBD2 matches at 10 bases. The CDR3 has 17 amino acids. Germline V gene data show CDR1 as LGHDT and CDR2 as YNNKEL (reference sequence). V shed 1 base and J 5 bases; nucleotides not matched to a gene: 8. The CDR3 is CASSQGGRLAGDNEQFF. As DNA, the CDR3 is TGTGCCAGCAGCCAAGGAGGGAGGCTAGCGGGAGACAATGAGCAGTTCTTC.

The rearrangement links TRBV27 to TRBJ1-6; possible D gene TRBD1, 5 bases. The CDR3 covers 14 residues. V was pared by 5 bases and J by 9 bases, with 14 bases between. Germline lookup yields CDR1 MNHEY and CDR2 SMNVEV (reference sequence). The CDR3 coding sequence is TGTGCCAGCAGTCCCTTGGGGCCCGGTTCACCCCTCCACTTT. Protein product: CASSPLGPGSPLHF.

V and J are TRBV4-1 and TRBJ1-2; 8 bases are a match to TRBD1. In germline, CDR1 is MGHRA, CDR2 YSYEKL. Trimming removed 0 bases from V and 5 bases from J; junction bases left unmatched: 11. The CDR3 covers 17 residues. The CDR3 protein is CASSQEVRTGRRYGYTF. The CDR3 nucleotides are TGCGCCAGCAGCCAAGAGGTCAGGACAGGGAGGCGGTATGGCTACACCTTC.

This sequence joins TRBV7-2 and TRBJ2-5, with a weak D call TRBD2 (6 bases). Germline assignment: CDR1 SGHTA and CDR2 FQGNSA. V was cut by 4 bases and J by 3 bases, with 12 bases left in between. The CDR3 consists of 14 residues. CDR3 DNA: TGTGCCAGCAGCTCCTATCCGGGGGAAGAGACCCAGTACTTC. Its translation: CASSSYPGEETQYF. Full variable domain (outside the CDR3, taken from reference TRBV7-2 and TRBJ2-5): GAGVSQSPSNKVTEKGKDVELRCDPISGHTALYWYRQSLGQGLEFLIYFQGNSAPDKSGLPSDRFSAERTGGSVSTLTIQRTQQEDSAVYLCASSSYPGEETQYFGPGTRLLVL.

V is TRBV11-2 and J is TRBJ1-6; D uncertain. Trimming removed 5 bases from V and 7 bases from J, with 12 bases in between. CDR3 length: 14 amino acids. Germline V gene sequence: CDR1 SGHAT, CDR2 FQNNGV. This chain's CDR3 is CASSLLSLNSPLHF. CDR3 bases: TGTGCCAGCAGCCTACTGTCCCTAAATTCACCCCTCCACTTT.

This clonotype was seen a few times. The J gene is TRBJ2-3, the V gene TRBV28, with 9 positions matching TRBD2. Germline-derived CDR1 and CDR2 are MDHEN and SYDVKM. The CDR3 covers 16 residues. Losses at the gene ends were 3 bases for V and 2 bases for J; bases not matched to a gene: 6. In DNA, the CDR3 is TGTGCCAGCAGTTTCCAGACTAGCGGATTCACAGATACGCAGTATTTT. Protein product: CASSFQTSGFTDTQYF.